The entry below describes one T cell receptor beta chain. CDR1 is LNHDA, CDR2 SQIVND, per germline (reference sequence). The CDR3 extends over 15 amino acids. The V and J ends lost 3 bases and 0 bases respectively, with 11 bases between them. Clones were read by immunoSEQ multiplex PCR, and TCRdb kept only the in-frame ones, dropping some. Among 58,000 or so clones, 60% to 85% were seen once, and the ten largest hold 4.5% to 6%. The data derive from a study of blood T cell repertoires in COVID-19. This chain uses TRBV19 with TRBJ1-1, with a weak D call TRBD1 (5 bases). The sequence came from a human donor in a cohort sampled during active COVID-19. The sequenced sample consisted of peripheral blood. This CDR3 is CASSMRGGMNTEAFF. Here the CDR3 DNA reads TGTGCCAGTAGTATGCGCGGGGGAATGAACACTGAAGCTTTCTTT. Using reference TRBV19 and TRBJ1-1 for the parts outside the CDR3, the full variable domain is DGGITQSPKYLFRKEGQNVTLSCEQNLNHDAMYWYRQDPGQGLRLIYYSQIVNDFQKGDIAEGYSVSREKKESFPLTVTSAQKNPTAFYLCASSMRGGMNTEAFFGQGTRLTVV.